This T cell receptor (beta chain) was captured in a study of blood T cells in healthy people across ages (dated by TCRdb to about 2015). Study-wide context: In model experiments, template switching captured roughly one uniquely barcoded TCR beta cDNA molecule for every two T cells. The study measured age-related changes in TCR beta repertoire diversity using deep sequencing normalized with unique cDNA molecular identifiers. Donors were grouped into four age groups: young (average approximately 15 years), middle-aged (39), aged (about 60) and long-lived (around 80). Two additional independent replicas of 1 million unique cDNA reads from the same blood draw were analyzed for two donors (one aged 18 to 30 and one aged 80 or older).

Donors were a few dozen systemically healthy Caucasian individuals from Russia aged roughly 6 to 95 years. Each donor gave approximately 9.3 milliliters of peripheral blood, collected into EDTA-treated Vacutainer tubes. PBMCs were isolated by Ficoll-Paque density-gradient centrifugation, with at least 7 million obtained per sample. Total RNA was extracted from PBMCs with Trizol reagent, with at least 5.5 micrograms obtained per sample. For every donor, flow cytometry on a PBMC aliquot measured the percentage of naive CD45RAhigh/CD27high T cells. Overall results and qualifications from the work: There was a strong correlation between observed TCR beta diversity and the percentage of naive T cells measured by flow cytometry. Because the CMV infection status of the donors was unknown, age-related changes in expanded clonotypes may potentially have been confounded. Estimates of total diversity based on one million sequenced T cells were regarded as lower bounds and as underestimates. Compared with the aged group, more naive CD4+ T cells, fewer expanded clones and increased TCR diversity were shown by the long-lived group, suggesting age selection. Observed TCR beta diversity per million T cells fell roughly linearly with age, and a significant reduction was already apparent by age around 40. Since profiling was done on bulk unsorted PBMCs, naive and antigen-experienced compartments could not be conclusively compared.

Libraries came from 5' RACE. Sequencer: Illumina HiSeq 2500. A second PCR of roughly 6 to 12 cycles was performed with a sample-barcoded 5' primer and a J-beta primer mix. A unique molecular identifier was introduced onto each TCR beta cDNA molecule by a template-switch 5' adaptor carrying 12 random nucleotides. Each sample yielded at least 2.5 million CDR3-containing paired-end reads. The Mint cDNA synthesis kit, primed by a TRBC-specific oligonucleotide, was used to synthesize first-strand cDNA from all RNA. Following uracil-DNA glycosylase treatment, all cDNA underwent a first 18-cycle PCR with the universal primers M1SS and BC2_uni_R. On the study's bioinformatics: For normalization, 1 million high-quality reads were randomly selected from each sample, with every read carrying a distinct molecular identifier. Reads sharing molecular identifiers were discarded rather than binned into consensus sequences. MiTCR, set to a Q25 quality threshold and the strictest error-elimination algorithm, was used for CDR3 identification, clonotype clustering and error correction. A nonparametric unseen species model with Euler transformation was used to estimate lower-bound total TCR beta diversity. TCRdb reprocessing: public reads trimmed at Q25 with fastp, clones called with MiXCR, in-frame beta chains kept. Here each entry gathers all rows of one CDR3 protein and keeps the most common genes and DNA. In this record, the V and J calls reflect TCRdb's handling and not the investigators' own analysis. The sample table shows approximately 760,000 distinct CDR3 sequences, and roughly 25% are seen once. Jointly, the top ten make up 9.4% of the sample.

V lost 4 bases and J lost 4 bases, and the count of bases not matched to a germline gene is 12. The CDR3 numbers 18 residues from cysteine through phenylalanine. Of all the DNA, just the CDR3 is kept, 54 bases in frame from base 1. In the germline V gene, CDR1 corresponds to LGHNA and CDR2 to YSLEER. About this clonotype itself: The antigen this receptor binds is unknown. The record has no base qualities; no much larger clone is one base away.

This sample was shared with a second study, whose subject was T cells of mothers and their children. The second paper states: Nine systemically healthy Caucasian individuals, comprising three mothers and their six children, were included as donors. cDNA synthesis used all of the extracted RNA, with 1.5 ug of RNA in each 15 ul reaction. In the second PCR, sample barcodes and 2-4 random nucleotides were introduced via the M1S primer. Over 8.5 million TCR beta CDR3 reads were obtained for each mother, and 2.5 million to 3 million reads were obtained for each child. In both related and unrelated pairs, thymic selection shapes the output of TCR recombination in a similar way, with inherited differences having only a minor effect. Normalized repertoire overlap was always slightly but never significantly higher in related than unrelated mother-child pairs. With a sensitivity of approximately 93 clones per million clonotypes, no persistent microchimeric T cell clones were detected. Deep NGS was used in the study to compare the TCR beta repertoires of mothers and children and to look for features that separate related mother-child pairs from unrelated individuals. The mean age was around 40 +/- 4 years for the mothers and around 10 +/- 4 years for the children. After adapter ligation was performed with NEBNext reagents, the libraries were sequenced on an Illumina HiSeq 2000 with 100+100 nt paired-end reads. To prevent cross-contamination, the mother and child libraries were prepared one month apart and sequenced in separate runs. For each donor, somewhere between roughly 500,000 and 2,100,000 distinct TCR beta clonotypes were identified. Naive TCR beta clonotypes were estimated from low-frequency clonotypes matched to each donor's FACS-determined naive share, without sorting.

Material: blood. This receptor was taken from a boy aged 5-17 years in good health. Recombination joined TRBV4-3 with TRBJ2-7, with TRBD2 matching 14 junction bases. The DNA sequence follows: TGCGCCAGCAGCCTTCAGACTAGCGGGGGGGCGGACTTTTACGAGCAGTACTTC. Its coded protein is CASSLQTSGGADFYEQYF.